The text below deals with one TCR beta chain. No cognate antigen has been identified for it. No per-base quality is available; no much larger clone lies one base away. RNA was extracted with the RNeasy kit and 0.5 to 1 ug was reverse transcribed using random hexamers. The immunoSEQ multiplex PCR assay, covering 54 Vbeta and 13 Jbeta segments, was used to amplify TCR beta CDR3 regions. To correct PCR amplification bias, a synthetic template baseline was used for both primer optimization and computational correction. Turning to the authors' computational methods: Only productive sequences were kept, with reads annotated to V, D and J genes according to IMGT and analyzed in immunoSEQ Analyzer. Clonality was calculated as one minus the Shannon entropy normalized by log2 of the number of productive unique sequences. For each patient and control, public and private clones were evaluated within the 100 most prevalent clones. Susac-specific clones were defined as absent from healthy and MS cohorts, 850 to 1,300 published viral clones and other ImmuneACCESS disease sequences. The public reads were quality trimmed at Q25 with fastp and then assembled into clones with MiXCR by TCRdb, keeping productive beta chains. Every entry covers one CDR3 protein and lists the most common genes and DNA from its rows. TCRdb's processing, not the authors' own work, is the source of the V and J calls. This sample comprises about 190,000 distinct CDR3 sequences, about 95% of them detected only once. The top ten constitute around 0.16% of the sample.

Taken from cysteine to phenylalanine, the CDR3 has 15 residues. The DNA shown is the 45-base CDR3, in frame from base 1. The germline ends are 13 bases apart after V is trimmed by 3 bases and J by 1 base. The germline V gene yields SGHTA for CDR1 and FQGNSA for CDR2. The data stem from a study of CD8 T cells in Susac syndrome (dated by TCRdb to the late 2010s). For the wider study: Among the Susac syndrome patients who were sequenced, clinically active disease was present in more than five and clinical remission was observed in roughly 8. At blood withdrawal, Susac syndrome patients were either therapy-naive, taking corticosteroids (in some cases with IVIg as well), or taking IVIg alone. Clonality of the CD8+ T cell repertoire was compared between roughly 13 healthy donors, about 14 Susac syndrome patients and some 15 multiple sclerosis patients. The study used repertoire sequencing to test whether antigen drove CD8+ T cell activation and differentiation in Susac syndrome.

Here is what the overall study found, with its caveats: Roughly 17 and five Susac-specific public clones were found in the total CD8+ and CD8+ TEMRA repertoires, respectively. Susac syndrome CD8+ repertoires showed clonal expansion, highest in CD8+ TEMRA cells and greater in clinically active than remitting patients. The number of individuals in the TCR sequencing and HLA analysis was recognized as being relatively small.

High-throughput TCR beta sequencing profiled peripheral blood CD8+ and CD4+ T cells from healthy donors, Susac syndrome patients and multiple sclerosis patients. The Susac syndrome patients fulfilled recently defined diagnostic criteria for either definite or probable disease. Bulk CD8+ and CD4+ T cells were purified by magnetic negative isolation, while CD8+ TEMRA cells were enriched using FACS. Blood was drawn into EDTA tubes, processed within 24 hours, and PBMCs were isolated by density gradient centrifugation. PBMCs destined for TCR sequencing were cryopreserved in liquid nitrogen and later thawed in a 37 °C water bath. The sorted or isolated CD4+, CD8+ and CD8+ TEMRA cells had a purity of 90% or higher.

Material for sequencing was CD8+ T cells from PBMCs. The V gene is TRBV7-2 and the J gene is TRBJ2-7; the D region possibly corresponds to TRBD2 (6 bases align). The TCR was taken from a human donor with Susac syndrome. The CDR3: CASSFHGGASYEQYF. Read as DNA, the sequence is TGTGCCAGCAGCTTTCACGGCGGGGCATCCTACGAGCAGTACTTC.